The rows below give T cell receptor beta chains drawn from one sample of a study of CD8 T cells in Susac syndrome. TCRdb re-called the immunoSEQ multiplex PCR reads with MiXCR, one entry per CDR3 protein. This table has about 120,000 distinct CDR3 sequences, around 90% appearing once. Sequences were obtained from CD4+ T cells from PBMCs. The source of these receptors is a human donor in good health. The CDR3 runs from the conserved cysteine through the conserved F or W. D genes are given only for firm matches. Not every row has a clone size; where given, it reads once, few, many or a size class.

TGTGCCAGCAGCCATCGAACCGGGACAGGGAATATCAATGAGCAGTTCTTC | CASSHRTGTGNINEQFF | . | TRBD1 | 17 | TRBJ2-1 | TRBV7-6
TGTGCCAGCAGTTTTCGGCGGGGTATAGATACGCAGTATTTT | CASSFRRGIDTQYF | . | . | 14 | TRBJ2-3 | TRBV27
TGTGCCAGCAGCAAAGCGAATAATTCACCCCTCCACTTT | CASSKANNSPLHF | . | . | 13 | TRBJ1-6 | TRBV7-9
TGTGCCAGCAGCCCGGGGTCGGGGGAAGAGACCCAGTACTTC | CASSPGSGEETQYF | . | . | 14 | TRBJ2-5 | TRBV7-7
TGTGCCAGCCGAAGTCTAGGCACTGAAGCTTTCTTT | CASRSLGTEAFF | . | . | 12 | TRBJ1-1 | TRBV14
TGTGCCAGCAGTTTATCCAACCCTTCCGAGCAGTACTTC | CASSLSNPSEQYF | once | . | 13 | TRBJ2-7 | TRBV28
TGCAGGGCGGGTATAGGAGGGGGGTACAATGAGCAGTTCTTC | CRAGIGGGYNEQFF | . | . | 14 | TRBJ2-1 | TRBV20-1
TGCGCCAGCAGCCTCGTTCGTAGCGGAGACCCCTCCTACAATGAGCAGTTCTTC | CASSLVRSGDPSYNEQFF | . | . | 18 | TRBJ2-1 | TRBV5-1
TGCAGCGTTGGGACAGAAGAGACCCAGTACTTC | CSVGTEETQYF | once | . | 11 | TRBJ2-5 | TRBV29-1
TGTGCCAGCAGCGTAGGAAAGGGGGTTTCCCCGCAGAATAATTCACCCCTCCACTTT | CASSVGKGVSPQNNSPLHF | . | . | 19 | TRBJ1-6 | TRBV9
TGTGCCAGCAGTGAGGAGGGTGGAAACACCATATATTTT | CASSEEGGNTIYF | . | . | 13 | TRBJ1-3 | TRBV2
TGTGCCAGCAGTGTGGGACAGGGAAGCAATCAGCCCCAGCATTTT | CASSVGQGSNQPQHF | . | TRBD1 | 15 | TRBJ1-5 | TRBV2
TGTGCCAGCAGTACAGCGGGAGGTGTACGAACCGGGGAGCTGTTTTTT | CASSTAGGVRTGELFF | . | TRBD2 | 16 | TRBJ2-2 | TRBV6-1
TGTGCCAGCAGCACCTGGAGACAGTCCAATGAAAAACTGTTTTTT | CASSTWRQSNEKLFF | . | . | 15 | TRBJ1-4 | TRBV5-8
TGTGCCAGCAGTTCTGTAAAAACATCTGAAGCTTTCTTT | CASSSVKTSEAFF | few | . | 13 | TRBJ1-1 | TRBV6-1
TGTGCCAGCAGCGAGGGACTCGCCCAAGAGACCCAGTACTTC | CASSEGLAQETQYF | . | . | 14 | TRBJ2-5 | TRBV5-4
TGCAGCGTCTGGGGGACAGACACCGGGGAGCTGTTTTTT | CSVWGTDTGELFF | . | TRBD1 | 13 | TRBJ2-2 | TRBV29-1